This T cell receptor (beta chain) was found in a study of metastatic and nonmetastatic thyroid tumors. This clone is labeled as medium-sized (0.01 to 0.1%). TCRdb reassembled clones from the PCR reads with MiXCR. The top ten clones hold approximately 6% of a sample with approximately 6,300 clones, roughly 19% of them seen once. Ahead of thyroid surgery, no patient had received treatment of any kind. Germline loops: CDR1 MDHEN, CDR2 SYDVKM. This CDR3 comprises 13 residues. Trimming stripped 5 bases from V and 5 bases from J, with 12 bases between. Material: adjacent normal tissue. V is TRBV28 and J is TRBJ1-2; possible D gene TRBD1, 6 bases. This sequence was found in a female donor with papillary thyroid cancer or a benign thyroid nodule (not recorded which). Some clones in this sample may be carry-over from other donors' samples. For the CDR3, the DNA is TGTGCCAGCAGTCAGACAGGATTTTATGGCTACACCTTC. This gives the protein CASSQTGFYGYTF.